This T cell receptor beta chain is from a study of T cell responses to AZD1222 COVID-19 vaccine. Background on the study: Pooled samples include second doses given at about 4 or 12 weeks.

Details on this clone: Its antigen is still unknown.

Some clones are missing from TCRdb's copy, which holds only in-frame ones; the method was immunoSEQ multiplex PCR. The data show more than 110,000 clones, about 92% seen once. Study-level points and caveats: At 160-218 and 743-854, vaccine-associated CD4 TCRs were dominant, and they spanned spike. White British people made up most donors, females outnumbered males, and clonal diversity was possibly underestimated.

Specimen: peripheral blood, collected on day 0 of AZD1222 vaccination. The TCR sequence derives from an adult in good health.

Written as DNA, the CDR3 is TGCAGTGCTACTGACACAATCTACGAGCAGTACTTC. This encodes CSATDTIYEQYF. The chain is built from TRBV20-1 and TRBJ2-7; no definite D call. V lost 4 bases and J lost 3, with 10 bases in between. CDR1 is DFQATT, CDR2 SNEGSKA, per germline (reference sequence). The CDR3 is 12 amino acids.